The rows below give T cell receptor beta chains drawn from one sample of a study of CD8 T cells in Susac syndrome. MiXCR, run by TCRdb on the immunoSEQ multiplex PCR reads, gives a single entry per CDR3 protein. This table has tens of thousands of distinct CDR3 sequences, approximately 96% appearing once. The specimen sequenced was CD8+ T cells from PBMCs. These receptors originate from a human donor with Susac syndrome. CDR3s leave out the opening cysteine and the closing phenylalanine or tryptophan.

TRBJ1-4	TRBV6-5	ASSYSPGSREKLF
TRBJ2-7	TRBV14	ASSQSAGIHEQY
TRBJ1-4	TRBV4-3	ASSQELGAGEKLF
TRBJ2-1	TRBV13	ASSGGIGLAFDEQF
TRBJ2-4	TRBV20-1	SAGDSGGAKNIQY
TRBJ1-5	TRBV6-5	ASSYSLDQPQH
TRBJ1-6	TRBV3-1	ASTSLWDSPLH
TRBJ2-7	TRBV9	ASSAGRGGSYEQY
TRBJ2-3	TRBV7-2	ASLASRDLSRADTQY
TRBJ2-3	TRBV3-1	ASSQAASLDTQY
TRBJ1-6	TRBV20-1	SARQGGKDSPLH
TRBJ2-3	TRBV15	ATSREAGVRTDTQY
TRBJ2-7	TRBV13	ASSLGGSYEQY
TRBJ1-4	TRBV20-1	SARDHDSPEKLF
TRBJ2-3	TRBV6-6	ASSAGRGTQY
TRBJ2-5	TRBV20-1	SAPGTGAVGTQY
TRBJ1-2	TRBV6-2/TRBV6-3	ASSSGAFGVGYT
TRBJ1-1	TRBV7-2	ASSGGQAEAF
TRBJ1-1	TRBV12-5	ASDSGQGGAEAF
TRBJ2-7	TRBV24-1	ATAGTRSYEQY
TRBJ2-2	TRBV6-2/TRBV6-3	ASRKGGGTGELF
TRBJ2-1	TRBV5-4	ASRSGTGAYNEQF
TRBJ1-2	TRBV3-1	ASSQDRGNYGYT
TRBJ2-1	TRBV23-1	ASSQPRRWLPLSYNEQF
TRBJ2-7	TRBV13	ASSLDGASAEQY
TRBJ1-2	TRBV15	ATSRDDSYGYT
TRBJ1-5	TRBV19	TGERQPQH